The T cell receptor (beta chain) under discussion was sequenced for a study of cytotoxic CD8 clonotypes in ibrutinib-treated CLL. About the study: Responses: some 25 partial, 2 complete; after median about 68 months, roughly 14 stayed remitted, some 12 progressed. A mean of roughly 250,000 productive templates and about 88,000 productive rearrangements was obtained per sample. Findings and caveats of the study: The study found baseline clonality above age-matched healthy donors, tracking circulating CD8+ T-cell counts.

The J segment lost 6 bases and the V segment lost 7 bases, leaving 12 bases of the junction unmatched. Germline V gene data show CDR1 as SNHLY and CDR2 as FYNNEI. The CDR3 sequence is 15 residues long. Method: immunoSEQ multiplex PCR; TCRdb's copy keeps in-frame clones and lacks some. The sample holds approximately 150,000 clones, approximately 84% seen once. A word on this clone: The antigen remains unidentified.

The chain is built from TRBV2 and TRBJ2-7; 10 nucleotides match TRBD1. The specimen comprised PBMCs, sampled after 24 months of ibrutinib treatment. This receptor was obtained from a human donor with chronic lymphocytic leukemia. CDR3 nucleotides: TGTGCCAGCACTGACCGGGACAGGGGACCTCTCGAGCAGTACTTC. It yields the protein CASTDRDRGPLEQYF.